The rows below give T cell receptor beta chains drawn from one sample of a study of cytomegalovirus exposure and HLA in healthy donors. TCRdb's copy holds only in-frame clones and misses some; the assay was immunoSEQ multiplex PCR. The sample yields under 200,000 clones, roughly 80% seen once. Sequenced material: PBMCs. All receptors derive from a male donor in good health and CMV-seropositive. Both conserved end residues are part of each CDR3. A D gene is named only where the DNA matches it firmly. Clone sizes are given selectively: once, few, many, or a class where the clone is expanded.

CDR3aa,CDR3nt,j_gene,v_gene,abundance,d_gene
CASSTGTSGDNEQFF,TGTGCCAGCAGTACCGGGACTAGCGGGGACAATGAGCAGTTCTTC,TRBJ2-1,TRBV6-6,few,TRBD2
CASSESGSTDTQYF,TGTGCCAGCAGTGAATCGGGGAGCACAGATACGCAGTATTTT,TRBJ2-3,TRBV25-1,once,NA
CASSRQAGYTF,TGTGCCAGCAGCCGACAGGCTGGCTACACCTTC,TRBJ1-2,TRBV7-9,NA,NA
CAWGGYGYTF,TGTGCCTGGGGGGGGTATGGCTACACCTTC,TRBJ1-2,TRBV30,NA,NA
CASNYGTSESGGELFF,TGTGCCAGCAACTATGGGACTAGCGAGTCAGGCGGGGAGCTGTTTTTT,TRBJ2-2,TRBV2,NA,TRBD2
CASSSQGAMNTEAFF,TGTGCCAGCAGTTCACAGGGGGCCATGAACACTGAAGCTTTCTTT,TRBJ1-1,TRBV6-5,NA,TRBD1
CASSRDREDEQYF,TGTGCCAGCAGCAGGGACAGGGAAGACGAGCAGTACTTC,TRBJ2-7,TRBV7-7,NA,TRBD1
CASSNGQGISYEQYF,TGTGCCAGCAGCAATGGACAGGGAATCTCCTACGAGCAGTACTTC,TRBJ2-7,TRBV7-2,NA,TRBD1
CASSVNRGPNTEAFF,TGTGCCAGCAGCGTTAACAGGGGGCCGAACACTGAAGCTTTCTTT,TRBJ1-1,TRBV7-8,NA,TRBD1
CASSPGDRDGYTF,TGTGCCAGTAGTCCCGGGGACAGGGATGGCTACACCTTC,TRBJ1-2,TRBV19,NA,TRBD1
CASSLGVQETQYF,TGTGCCAGCAGTTTGGGCGTCCAAGAGACCCAGTACTTC,TRBJ2-5,TRBV11-2,few,NA
CASSGGGTRHNEQFF,TGTGCCAGCAGCGGAGGCGGTACCAGGCACAATGAGCAGTTCTTC,TRBJ2-1,TRBV7-2,NA,NA
CASSLDSGTGIGYTF,TGTGCCAGCAGCTTGGACTCCGGGACAGGGATTGGCTACACCTTC,TRBJ1-2,TRBV7-2,NA,TRBD1
CASSPLTSTDTQYF,TGTGCCAGCAGTCCGCTTACTAGCACAGATACGCAGTATTTT,TRBJ2-3,TRBV27,NA,NA
CASSPGLAGGIEQFF,TGTGCCAGCAGCCCGGGACTAGCGGGAGGCATTGAGCAGTTCTTC,TRBJ2-1,TRBV7-7,few,TRBD2
CASRRLAGREQFF,TGCGCCAGCAGGAGACTAGCGGGGAGGGAGCAGTTCTTC,TRBJ2-1,TRBV4-1,NA,TRBD2